The 4 T cell receptor beta chains below were found in one sample sequenced in a study of cytomegalovirus exposure and HLA in healthy donors. A multiplex PCR was run with 60 Vbeta primers and 13 Jbeta primers. Libraries were prepared by immunoSEQ multiplex PCR; TCRdb keeps only in-frame clonotypes and omits some of them. The data hold hundreds of thousands of clones, with 60% to 80% observed a single time. Sequencing was done on a sample of PBMCs. The origin of the receptors is a male donor in good health and CMV-seronegative.

The rearrangement links TRBV5-4 to TRBJ2-2, with TRBD2 matching over 7 bases. The germline gives CDR1 SGHNT, CDR2 YYREEE (reference sequence). The CDR3 is 15 residues long. Unmatched junction bases numbered 3, after V lost 1 base and J lost 3 bases. The CDR3 spells CASSLRLADTGELFF. The CDR3, as DNA: TGTGCCAGCAGCTTGAGACTAGCTGACACCGGGGAGCTGTTTTTT.

This chain links TRBV5-5 with TRBJ1-2; possibly TRBD1 for D (6 bases). V lost 0 bases, J lost 1 base, and 10 bases lay in between. From germline, CDR1 is SGHKS and CDR2 YYEKEE (reference sequence). The CDR3 runs to 15 residues. The CDR3 loop reads CASSLGDIVNYGYTF. The CDR3, as DNA: TGTGCCAGCAGCTTGGGGGACATCGTTAACTATGGCTACACCTTC. Looking up the rest from reference TRBV5-5 and TRBJ1-2 gives the full variable domain: DAGVTQSPTHLIKTRGQQVTLRCSPISGHKSVSWYQQVLGQGPQFIFQYYEKEERGRGNFPDRFSARQFPNYSSELNVNALLLGDSALYLCASSLGDIVNYGYTFGSGTRLTVV.

The chain combines TRBV9 with TRBJ2-7; the D gene is possibly TRBD1 (5 bases). In germline, CDR1 is SGDLS, CDR2 YYNGEE. The CDR3 contains 14 residues. The V and J ends lost 4 bases and 4 bases respectively, with 15 bases between them. DNA for the CDR3: TGTGCCAGCAGCTCTCAGGTCCAGGGTTACGAGCAGTACTTC. It specifies CASSSQVQGYEQYF. The complete variable domain, with remaining parts taken from reference TRBV9 and TRBJ2-7, reads DSGVTQTPKHLITATGQRVTLRCSPRSGDLSVYWYQQSLDQGLQFLIQYYNGEERAKGNILERFSAQQFPDLHSELNLSSLELGDSALYFCASSSQVQGYEQYFGPGTRLTVT.

The chain employs TRBV4-1 and TRBJ1-3; the D gene is possibly TRBD1 (5 bases). Trimming pared 3 bases from V and 7 bases from J, leaving 16 bases between. Per germline, CDR1 MGHRA and CDR2 YSYEKL. This CDR3 comprises 15 residues. The CDR3 nucleotides read TGCGCCAGCAGCCAGTGGGGGGTAGGGAGCAACACCATATATTTT. Translating gives CASSQWGVGSNTIYF.